The sequence of this T cell receptor beta chain was determined in a study of stem cell transplantation in POMP-related autoinflammatory disease. Overall study context: Pre-transplant patients had naive-skewed CD4+ T cells and few CD8+ T cells. Regarding the study as a whole: Fewer unique TRB V-J gene pairings were identified in patients with PRAID. Across all analyzed T-cell subsets, patients with PRAID tended toward reduced diversity and increased clonality.

J lost 4 bases, V lost 4 bases, and 9 bases had no gene match. CDR3 length: 16 residues. The data were produced by immunoSEQ multiplex PCR, yet TCRdb's version contains in-frame clones alone and is incomplete. This sample yields about 2,000 clones, of which about nine tenths are seen a single time; over 20% belongs to the top ten. As concerns this clone: Its antigen is as yet unknown.

This sequence was found in a human donor with POMP-related autoinflammation and immune dysregulation (PRAID). This specimen was Tregs from PBMCs, taken before stem cell transplantation. The V call is TRBV6-7, the J call TRBJ2-7; 11 positions match TRBD2. Being an ORF, TRBV6-7 has a function that is uncertain. The CDR3 loop reads CASSSFRPSGRYEQYF. The CDR3 DNA sequence: TGTGCCAGCAGTTCCTTCAGACCTAGCGGGAGGTACGAGCAGTACTTC.